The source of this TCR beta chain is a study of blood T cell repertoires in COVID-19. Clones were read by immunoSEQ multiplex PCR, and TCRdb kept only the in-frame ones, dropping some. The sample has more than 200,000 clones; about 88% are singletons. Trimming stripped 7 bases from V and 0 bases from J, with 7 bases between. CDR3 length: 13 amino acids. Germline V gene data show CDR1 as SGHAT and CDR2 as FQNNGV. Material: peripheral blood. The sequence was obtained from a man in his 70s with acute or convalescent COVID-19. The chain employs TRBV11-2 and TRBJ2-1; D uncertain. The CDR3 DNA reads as TGTGCCAGCACCTTGAGCTCCTACAATGAGCAGTTCTTC. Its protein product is CASTLSSYNEQFF.